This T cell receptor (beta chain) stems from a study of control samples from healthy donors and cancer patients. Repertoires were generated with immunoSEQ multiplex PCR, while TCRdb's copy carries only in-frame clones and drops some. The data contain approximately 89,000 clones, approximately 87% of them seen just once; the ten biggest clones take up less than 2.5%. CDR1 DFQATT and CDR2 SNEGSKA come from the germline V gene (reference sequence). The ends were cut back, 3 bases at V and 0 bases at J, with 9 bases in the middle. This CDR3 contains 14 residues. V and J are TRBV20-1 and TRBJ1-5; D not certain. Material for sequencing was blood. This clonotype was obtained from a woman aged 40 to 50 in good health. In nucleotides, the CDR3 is TGCAGTGCTAGTCCCCATAATAGCAATCAGCCCCAGCATTTT. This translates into CSASPHNSNQPQHF.